This entry lists 21 T cell receptor beta chains sequenced from one sample in a study of cytomegalovirus exposure and HLA in healthy donors. It was with 60 Vbeta and 13 Jbeta primers that the PCR ran. Libraries were prepared by immunoSEQ multiplex PCR; TCRdb keeps only in-frame clonotypes and omits some of them. The sample lists about 300,000 clones, approximately 90% occurring once. Sequenced material: PBMCs. The receptors were sampled from a man aged 35-49 years in good health and CMV-seropositive.

The chain uses TRBV28 and TRBJ1-5, with D possibly TRBD1 on 5 matching bases. Germline V gene sequence: CDR1 MDHEN, CDR2 SYDVKM. V was shortened by 2 bases and J by 7 bases, with 15 bases between the two germline ends. The CDR3 consists of 15 residues. The CDR3 spells CASSLGSTAGQPQHF. In DNA, the CDR3 is TGTGCCAGCAGTTTAGGGTCCACGGCAGGGCAGCCCCAGCATTTT. Filled out from reference TRBV28 and TRBJ1-5, the complete variable domain reads DVKVTQSSRYLVKRTGEKVFLECVQDMDHENMFWYRQDPGLGLRLIYFSYDVKMKEKGDIPEGYSVSREKKERFSLILESASTNQTSMYLCASSLGSTAGQPQHFGDGTRLSIL.

This clone has a single count. The rearrangement joins TRBV6-1 to TRBJ2-5; perhaps TRBD1 as D (5 bases). The CDR3 is 14 amino acids. V was trimmed by 2 bases and J by 5 bases, leaving 12 bases between them. CDR1 is MNHNS, CDR2 SASEGT, per germline. The CDR3 nucleotides are TGTGCCAGCAGTGAAAAGGCAGGGTTCGAGACCCAGTACTTC. It is translated as CASSEKAGFETQYF.

This chain connects TRBV11-2 to TRBJ2-7; weak D call: TRBD2 (6 bases). Germline V gene sequence: CDR1 SGHAT, CDR2 FQNNGV. The CDR3 is made up of 16 amino acids. V was trimmed by 5 bases and J by 5 bases, leaving 22 bases between them. CDR3 in amino acids: CASSPSPRRGGDEQYF. The CDR3, as DNA: TGTGCCAGCAGCCCCTCCCCACGGCGAGGAGGGGACGAGCAGTACTTC.

V gene TRBV2 combines with J gene TRBJ2-5; a weak D match, TRBD2 (6 bases). CDR3 size: 16 residues. The germline V gene encodes CDR1 SNHLY and CDR2 FYNNEI. The V end was cut by 0 bases, the J end by 1 base, with 12 bases between. The CDR3, as DNA: TGTGCCAGCAGTGAAGCATTAGCCGGGGGCCAAGAGACCCAGTACTTC. Amino acid sequence: CASSEALAGGQETQYF.

The rearrangement links TRBV9 to TRBJ1-3; 8 positions match TRBD1. V shed 2 bases, J shed 4 bases, and the junction held 5 bases outside the gene matches. This CDR3 comprises 15 residues. Per the germline V gene, CDR1 is SGDLS and CDR2 is YYNGEE. The CDR3 is CASSVGTGLGNTIYF. DNA of the CDR3: TGTGCCAGCAGCGTGGGGACAGGTCTAGGAAACACCATATATTTT.

The rearrangement links TRBV28 to TRBJ2-3, with 9 bases matching TRBD2. The V gene end was trimmed by 4 bases and the J gene end by 0 bases; junction bases not matched to a gene: 5. This CDR3 spans 16 amino acids. Germline CDR1 reads MDHEN; CDR2 reads SYDVKM. The CDR3 DNA sequence: TGTGCCAGCAGTTCCCCAACTAGCGGGAGCACAGATACGCAGTATTTT. It encodes CASSSPTSGSTDTQYF.

The V and J genes are TRBV19 and TRBJ2-1; D perhaps matches TRBD1 (6 bases). Deletions cut 4 bases from V and 6 bases from J, with 10 bases between. This CDR3 has 13 residues. Germline CDR1 LNHDA, CDR2 SQIVND (reference sequence). The CDR3 DNA reads TGTGCCAGTAGTACCGGGACACCCAATGAGCAGTTCTTC. Translated, it gives CASSTGTPNEQFF. The entire variable domain, with the rest obtained from reference TRBV19 and TRBJ2-1, is as follows: DGGITQSPKYLFRKEGQNVTLSCEQNLNHDAMYWYRQDPGQGLRLIYYSQIVNDFQKGDIAEGYSVSREKKESFPLTVTSAQKNPTAFYLCASSTGTPNEQFFGPGTRLTVL.

J is TRBJ2-7 and V is TRBV28; 11 positions match TRBD2. V lost 2 bases to trimming and J lost 3 bases; unmatched junction nucleotides: 9. Germline-derived CDR1 and CDR2 are MDHEN and SYDVKM. This CDR3 comprises 17 residues. CDR3 coding DNA: TGTGCCAGCAGTTTAGGGCTAGCGGGAGGCTTCTTCTACGAGCAGTACTTC. Its protein product is CASSLGLAGGFFYEQYF.

The rearrangement joins TRBV5-1 to TRBJ1-1; weak D call: TRBD1 (6 bases). V was clipped by 4 bases and J by 2 bases, with 15 bases between them. Per the germline V gene, CDR1 is SGHRS and CDR2 is YFSETQ. CDR3 length equals 15 residues. Here the CDR3 reads CASSDGTGSNTEAFF. DNA of the CDR3: TGCGCCAGCAGCGATGGAACAGGGAGTAACACTGAAGCTTTCTTT.

This clone came up a few times. The gene calls are TRBV7-6 and TRBJ2-7; TRBD2 matches 11 bases. The V segment lost 4 bases and the J segment 3 bases; nucleotides outside the gene matches: 2. In germline, CDR1 is SGHVS, CDR2 FNYEAQ. This CDR3 region has 14 residues. The CDR3 loop is CASSSGTSGYEQYF. As DNA, the CDR3 is TGTGCCAGCAGCTCCGGGACTAGCGGCTACGAGCAGTACTTC.

The V and J genes are TRBV28 and TRBJ1-1, with D possibly TRBD1 on 5 matching bases. The CDR3 has 13 residues. Germline-derived CDR1 and CDR2 are MDHEN and SYDVKM. V lost 3 bases, J lost 1 base, and 6 bases lay in between. CDR3 sequence (DNA): TGTGCCAGCAGTTTCCAGGGGAACACTGAAGCTTTCTTT. This codes for CASSFQGNTEAFF.

CDR3 nucleotide sequence: TGTGCCAGCAGAGCACAGGGGTCTGGGGCCAACGTCCTGACTTTC. Amino acid sequence: CASRAQGSGANVLTF. The chain is built from TRBV28 and TRBJ2-6; 7 bases are shared with TRBD1. Trimming at V came to 6 bases and at J to 1 base, leaving 3 bases not matched to a gene. Germline CDR1 and CDR2: MDHEN and SYDVKM. This CDR3 has 15 residues. The full variable domain, its missing parts supplied by reference TRBV28 and TRBJ2-6, is DVKVTQSSRYLVKRTGEKVFLECVQDMDHENMFWYRQDPGLGLRLIYFSYDVKMKEKGDIPEGYSVSREKKERFSLILESASTNQTSMYLCASRAQGSGANVLTFGAGSRLTVL.

The chain carries TRBV27 and TRBJ1-6, with a weak D call TRBD1 (6 bases). CDR3 size: 15 residues. V was pared by 8 bases and J by 6 bases, with 17 bases between. The germline gives CDR1 MNHEY, CDR2 SMNVEV (reference sequence). This CDR3 is CASSPRGMGNSPLHF. CDR3 coding DNA: TGTGCCAGCTCCCCCAGGGGAATGGGTAATTCACCCCTCCACTTT.

The table lists this clone with a count of one. The sample contains more than one DNA sequence encoding this CDR3. The chain uses TRBV5-1 and TRBJ1-4; D is undetermined. V was clipped by 0 bases and J by 2 bases, with 5 bases between them. This CDR3 region has 14 residues. CDR1 is SGHRS, CDR2 YFSETQ, per germline. The chain's CDR3 is CASSLGSTNEKLFF. The CDR3 DNA reads TGCGCCAGCAGCTTGGGCAGTACTAATGAAAAACTGTTTTTT. Complete variable domain (other parts from reference TRBV5-1 and TRBJ1-4): KAGVTQTPRYLIKTRGQQVTLSCSPISGHRSVSWYQQTPGQGLQFLFEYFSETQRNKGNFPGRFSGRQFSNSRSEMNVSTLELGDSALYLCASSLGSTNEKLFFGSGTQLSVL.

The rearrangement links TRBV7-9 to TRBJ2-1; the match to TRBD1 covers 7 bases. CDR3 length equals 14 residues. Per germline, CDR1 SEHNR and CDR2 FQNEAQ (reference sequence). The ends lost 4 bases at V and 9 bases at J; junction bases unmatched: 9. CDR3 sequence: CASSSGDRAAEQFF. For the CDR3, the DNA is TGTGCCAGCAGCTCCGGCGACAGGGCCGCTGAGCAGTTCTTC.

This sequence joins TRBV4-3 and TRBJ2-7; weak D call: TRBD1 (5 bases). CDR1 LGHNA and CDR2 YSLEER come from the germline V gene. The ends were cut back, 0 bases at V and 0 bases at J, with 12 bases in the middle. This CDR3 region has 16 residues. The CDR3 loop reads CASSQDRAGISYEQYF. Here the CDR3 DNA reads TGCGCCAGCAGCCAAGATCGGGCAGGGATCTCCTACGAGCAGTACTTC.

This clone was counted a few times. The chain has TRBV4-2 and TRBJ2-1; 9 nucleotides match TRBD2. Trimming took 2 bases from V and 5 from J; bases not matched to a gene: 13. CDR3 length equals 18 residues. CDR1 LGHNA and CDR2 YNFKEQ come from the germline V gene. The CDR3 loop is CASSQNLGAGGLNNEQFF. As DNA, the CDR3 is TGTGCCAGCAGCCAAAATCTTGGGGCGGGAGGGCTAAACAATGAGCAGTTCTTC.

V gene TRBV15 combines with J gene TRBJ1-1; 8 bases fit TRBD1. CDR1 and CDR2 (germline): LNHNV, YYDKDF (reference sequence). The CDR3 extends over 15 amino acids. Trimming at V came to 1 base and at J to 1 base, leaving 2 bases not matched to a gene. The CDR3 region is CATSRGGTGNTEAFF. As DNA, the CDR3 is TGTGCCACCAGCAGAGGAGGGACAGGGAACACTGAAGCTTTCTTT.

CDR3: CATSRDRGSGNTIYF. The CDR3 region has the DNA TGTGCCACCAGCAGAGATCGGGGATCTGGAAACACCATATATTTT. The V call is TRBV15, the J call TRBJ1-3; D is uncertain. Germline CDR1 LNHNV, CDR2 YYDKDF (reference sequence). The germline V and J ends were trimmed by 0 bases and 1 base, with 7 bases remaining between them. This CDR3 has 15 amino acids. Together with reference TRBV15 and TRBJ1-3, the CDR3 gives the full variable domain: DAMVIQNPRYQVTQFGKPVTLSCSQTLNHNVMYWYQQKSSQAPKLLFHYYDKDFNNEADTPDNFQSRRPNTSFCFLDIRSPGLGDTAMYLCATSRDRGSGNTIYFGEGSWLTVV.

The chain has TRBV10-3 and TRBJ2-7; 10 bases are a match to TRBD2. With 6 bases clipped from V and 2 bases from J, the junction kept 4 bases outside the gene matches. CDR3 length equals 14 residues. The germline gives CDR1 ENHRY, CDR2 SYGVKD. In DNA form, the CDR3 reads TGTGCCATCAGATCTAGCGGGAGTACCTACGAGCAGTACTTC. Translation: CAIRSSGSTYEQYF.

The chain employs TRBV7-2 and TRBJ2-1; D is unresolved. In germline, CDR1 is SGHTA, CDR2 FQGNSA. The CDR3 runs 15 residues. V was pared by 1 base and J by 1 base, with 8 bases between. The CDR3 sequence: CASSLVRLSYNEQFF. The CDR3 region has the DNA TGTGCCAGCAGCTTAGTGAGACTGTCCTACAATGAGCAGTTCTTC. Filled out from reference TRBV7-2 and TRBJ2-1, the complete variable domain reads GAGVSQSPSNKVTEKGKDVELRCDPISGHTALYWYRQSLGQGLEFLIYFQGNSAPDKSGLPSDRFSAERTGGSVSTLTIQRTQQEDSAVYLCASSLVRLSYNEQFFGPGTRLTVL.